The clone carrying this T cell receptor beta chain was counted ten times or more. Its antigen is undetermined. This sample is part of a study of T cells after yellow fever vaccination. The CDR3 contains 15 residues. From germline, CDR1 is SGHRS and CDR2 YFSETQ. V dropped 0 bases and J dropped 3 bases, with 7 bases sitting between them. Study observations and caveats: Abundant clonotypes (contaminants from the bulk population) could be present in FACS-sorted repertoires.

MiXCR, applied by TCRdb to the 5' RACE reads, yields one record per CDR3 protein. The sample lists 300,000 to 350,000 distinct CDR3 sequences, approximately 4% seen once, with approximately 20% in the top ten. This receptor was taken from a young man who received the YFV17D yellow fever vaccine. Sequencing was performed on PBMCs, taken 15 days after the yellow fever booster vaccination. V is TRBV5-1 and J is TRBJ1-6; D might be TRBD1 (6 bases). The CDR3 loop is CASSLEQGYNSPLHF. DNA of the CDR3: TGCGCCAGCAGCTTGGAACAGGGCTATAATTCACCCCTCCACTTT.